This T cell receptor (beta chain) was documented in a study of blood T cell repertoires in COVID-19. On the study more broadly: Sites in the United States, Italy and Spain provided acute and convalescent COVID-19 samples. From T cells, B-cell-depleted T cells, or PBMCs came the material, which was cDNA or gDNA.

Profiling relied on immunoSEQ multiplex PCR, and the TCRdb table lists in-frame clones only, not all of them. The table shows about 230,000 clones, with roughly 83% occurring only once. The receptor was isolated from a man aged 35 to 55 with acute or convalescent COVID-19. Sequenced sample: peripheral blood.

In nucleotides, the CDR3 is TGTGCCACCAGCAGAGACCCCACACTAGCGGGAGGGTTCAATGAGCAGTTCTTC. Protein: CATSRDPTLAGGFNEQFF. This chain connects TRBV15 to TRBJ2-1, with 13 bases matching TRBD2. This CDR3 region has 18 residues. Trimming removed 0 bases from V and 6 bases from J; junction bases left unmatched: 8. CDR1 is LNHNV and CDR2 is YYDKDF in the germline V gene (reference sequence).